This entry features one T cell receptor (beta chain) sequence. Its target is not known. This record comes from a study of cytomegalovirus exposure and HLA in healthy donors. Broader study findings: Reportedly, fewer N-insertions than the roughly 700-donor mean appeared in an Asian-associated ancestry cluster in a later analysis. Later analysis demonstrated an association between a missense DCLRE1C variant and TCR beta V- and J-gene trimming.

The CDR3 is 12 amino acids. Germline V gene sequence: CDR1 SQVTM, CDR2 ANQGSEA. The V and J ends lost 3 bases and 4 bases respectively, with 10 bases between them. Unrecorded immune exposure was likely among donors, who were nominally healthy when sampled. Primers for the PCR totalled 60 Vbeta and 13 Jbeta. In the source study's methods: The authors later counted 65 million to 90 million unique TCR beta chains, roughly 10 million of them shared. The table came from immunoSEQ multiplex PCR; TCRdb's copy has only in-frame clones and leaves some out. D and trimming were read from the DNA, whereas the V and J calls and clone size are those reported in that table. The sample contains some 170,000 clones, roughly 82% of which appear only once.

The clonotype originates from a middle-aged man in good health and CMV-seropositive. The J gene is TRBJ2-7, the V gene TRBV29-1; D is perhaps TRBD2 (6 bases). Source material: PBMCs. DNA of the CDR3: TGCAGCGTTGAGGGACTTGGATACGAGCAGTACTTC. As protein: CSVEGLGYEQYF.